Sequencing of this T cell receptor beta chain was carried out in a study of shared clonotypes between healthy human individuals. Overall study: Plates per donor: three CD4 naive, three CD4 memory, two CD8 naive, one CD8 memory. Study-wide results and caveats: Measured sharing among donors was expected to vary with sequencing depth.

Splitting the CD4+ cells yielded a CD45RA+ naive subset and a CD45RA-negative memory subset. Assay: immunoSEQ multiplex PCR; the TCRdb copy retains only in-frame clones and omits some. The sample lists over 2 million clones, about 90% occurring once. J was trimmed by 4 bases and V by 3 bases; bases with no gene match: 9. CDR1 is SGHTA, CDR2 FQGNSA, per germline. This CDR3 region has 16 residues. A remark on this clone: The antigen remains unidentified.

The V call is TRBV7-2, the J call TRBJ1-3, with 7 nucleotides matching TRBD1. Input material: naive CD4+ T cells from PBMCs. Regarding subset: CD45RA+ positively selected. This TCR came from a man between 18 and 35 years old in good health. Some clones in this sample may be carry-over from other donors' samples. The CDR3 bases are TGTGCCAGCAGCTTTATGACAGGGCCGGGGGGAAACACCATATATTTT. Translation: CASSFMTGPGGNTIYF.